This T cell receptor beta chain was documented in a study of blood T cells in healthy people across ages (dated by TCRdb to the mid-2010s). Turning to the overall study: In model experiments, template switching captured about one uniquely barcoded TCR beta cDNA molecule for every two T cells. To track age-related changes in TCR beta repertoire diversity, the study relied on deep sequencing normalized with unique cDNA molecular identifiers. Two additional independent replicas of 1 million unique cDNA reads from the same blood draw were analyzed for two donors (one aged 18 to 30 and one aged 80 or older). Four age groups were formed from the donors: young (average roughly 16 years), middle-aged (just under 40), aged (approximately 60) and long-lived (roughly 88). To avoid experimental bias, donors of different ages were distributed randomly across sequencing lanes.

On this clonotype itself: What this receptor recognizes is not known. At one of its ends the junction is not consistent with the germline gene, which may arise from a read error.

Preparation of the library involved 5' RACE. The sequencer listed for this sample is Illumina HiSeq 2500. The second PCR ran for about 7 to 11 cycles and used a J-beta primer mix along with a sample-barcoded 5' primer. Each TCR beta cDNA molecule received a unique molecular identifier from a template-switch 5' adaptor carrying 12 random nucleotides. Each sample yielded at least 3 million CDR3-containing paired-end reads. All of the RNA was converted into first-strand cDNA using the Mint cDNA synthesis kit, with a TRBC-specific oligonucleotide serving as the primer. After uracil-DNA glycosylase treatment, a first 18-cycle PCR used universal primers M1SS and BC2_uni_R on all cDNA. The study's own analysis went as follows. For normalization, 1 million high-quality reads, each with a distinct molecular identifier, were randomly selected from each sample. Instead of being binned into consensus sequences, reads with shared molecular identifiers were discarded. MiTCR, run with a Q25 quality threshold and the strictest error-elimination algorithm, handled CDR3 identification, clonotype clustering and error correction. A nonparametric unseen species model with Euler transformation was used to estimate a lower bound on total TCR beta diversity. TCRdb reanalyzed the raw reads on its own, using fastp at Q25 for trimming and MiXCR for clone calling, and kept in-frame beta chains. One record per CDR3 amino acid sequence lists the most common genes and DNA. In this record, the V and J calls reflect TCRdb's handling and not the investigators' own analysis. A total of 1.4 million to 1.5 million distinct CDR3 sequences appear in this sample, 40% to 50% of them only once. The top ten constitute approximately 7.9% of the sample.

The roughly 39 donors, aged about 6 to 95 years, were systemically healthy Caucasian individuals from Russia. About 10 milliliters of peripheral blood were collected from each donor into EDTA-treated Vacutainer tubes. PBMCs were isolated by Ficoll-Paque density-gradient centrifugation, with at least 6 million obtained per sample. Trizol reagent was used to extract total RNA from PBMCs, with at least 6 micrograms per sample. The percentages of naive CD45RAhigh/CD27high T cells were determined by flow cytometry on a PBMC aliquot from every donor. Findings and caveats that apply to the study as a whole: Conclusive comparison of naive and antigen-experienced compartments was prevented by the profiling of bulk unsorted PBMCs. Donor CMV infection status was unknown, potentially confounding age-related changes in expanded clonotypes. Compared with the aged group, the long-lived group had more naive CD4+ T cells, fewer expanded clones and increased TCR diversity, suggesting age selection. Observed TCR beta diversity per million T cells fell roughly linearly with age, and a significant reduction was already apparent by age around 44. Total diversity estimates from one million sequenced T cells were considered lower bounds and underestimates. There was a strong correlation between observed TCR beta diversity and the percentage of naive T cells measured by flow cytometry.

Sequencing used blood. The TCR sequence derives from a woman aged 18-30 years in good health.

The CDR3 region reads CAGGRSSQPQHF. The nucleotide sequence reads as follows: TGTGCGGGGGGCCGGAGCAGTCAGCCCCAGCATTTT. The sequence is built from TRBV19 and TRBJ1-5, and perhaps TRBD1 as D gene, on 6 matching bases. The germline V gene (reference sequence) provides CDR1 LNHDA and CDR2 SQIVND. The CDR3 covers 12 residues, taking in both the cysteine and the phenylalanine. The only DNA kept is the CDR3, 36 bases in frame from the first base.